This T cell receptor beta chain was sequenced during a study of T cell therapy after organ transplantation. The wider study: Long-term post-therapy blood was drawn 20 to 29 weeks after therapy ended.

Profiling relied on immunoSEQ multiplex PCR, and the TCRdb table lists in-frame clones only, not all of them. The sample records fewer than 25,000 clones, around 84% being singletons. Indicated time point: 20-29 weeks after completion of therapy. This clone was picked up a small number of times. Its antigen is unknown. Notes on the study in general: Nonresponders had marked pretherapy clonal expansions and little post-therapy change. Concurrent antirejection and antiviral drugs remain unassessed confounders.

This CDR3 is built from 13 residues. Germline CDR1 MNHEY, CDR2 SVGAGI. Trimming pared 3 bases from V and 10 bases from J, leaving 10 bases between. This sample comprised CD8+ T cells from blood, obtained after autologous CMV-specific T cell therapy. The rearrangement uses TRBV6-5 and TRBJ1-6; no reliable D call. This TCR was sampled from a human patient who had received a solid organ transplant and had CMV disease. Some of the T cells might come from the graft donor. DNA of the CDR3: TGTGCCAGCAGTTATAAGGACGGCTCACCCCTCCACTTT. It encodes CASSYKDGSPLHF.